These 25 T cell receptor beta chains share one sample of origin, sequenced in a study of tumor-infiltrating lymphocytes in primary liver carcinoma. Using a constant-region primer together with ProtoScript II reverse transcriptase, TCR beta cDNA was made from roughly 500 ng of total RNA. Modified slightly, ARM-PCR produced TCR beta libraries over three nested multiplex PCR rounds. Researchers ran the first two PCR rounds for roughly 10 cycles each with TRBV1-TRBV30 forward primers and a C-beta reverse primer. Using its own MiXCR run on the multiplex PCR reads, TCRdb lists one record per CDR3 protein. The data show roughly 200,000 distinct CDR3 sequences, 85% seen once. Co-extraction yielded RNA and DNA from roughly 20-30 mg of unsorted bulk tissue. The specimen sequenced was tumor tissue from primary liver carcinoma. Receptors originate from a man aged 40-55 years with primary liver carcinoma and hepatitis B virus infection.

Notes on this clonotype: The CDR3 end shows no conserved phenylalanine or tryptophan, and so a read error is likely. The DNA is left out, because the CDR3 cannot be placed on it with certainty; the CDR3 is given as TCRdb lists it. This chain links TRBV7-8 with TRBJ2-7. CDR1 SGHVS and CDR2 FQNEAQ come from the germline V gene. Termini included, the CDR3 measures 11 amino acids. CDR3 amino acids: CASSLPYEQYS.

In the case of this clonotype: One end of the junction is discordant with germline, which a read error may explain. This chain links TRBV6-5 with TRBJ2-1; D is possibly TRBD2 (6 bases). Germline loops: CDR1 MNHEY, CDR2 SVGAGI. This CDR3 spans 16 amino acids. CDR3 amino acids: CATSYSGTGVRNEQFF. CDR3 in DNA: TGTGCCACCAGTTACTCTGGCACGGGAGTGCGGAATGAGCAGTTCTTC.

Concerning this clonotype: The junction departs from the called germline gene at one end, perhaps through a read error. This chain joins TRBV10-3 and TRBJ1-1; D gene uncertain. Germline V gene data show CDR1 as ENHRY and CDR2 as SYGVKD. The CDR3 contains 14 residues. CDR3 residues: CAIMGGSMNTEVYF. The CDR3 DNA reads TGTGCCATCATGGGCGGCTCCATGAACACTGAAGTTTACTTT.

J is TRBJ2-7 and V is TRBV30, with 11 bases fitting TRBD2. The germline gives CDR1 GTSNPN, CDR2 SVGIG (reference sequence). The CDR3 spans 14 residues. The CDR3 coding sequence is TGTATCTGGAGTGGGACTAGCGGATTCTACGAGCAGTACTTC. Translated: CIWSGTSGFYEQYF.

This rearrangement joins TRBV6-1 to TRBJ2-7; the match to TRBD1 covers 8 bases. Germline-derived CDR1 and CDR2 are MNHNS and SASEGT. Trimming at V came to 7 bases and at J to 7 bases, leaving 15 bases not matched to a gene. The CDR3 loop spans 15 amino acids. The CDR3 here is CASTPVTGATTEQYF. As DNA, the CDR3 is TGTGCCAGCACTCCGGTGACAGGGGCCACGACAGAGCAGTACTTC.

Worth noting for this clonotype: A read error may explain this, as a much larger clone is one base away. V gene TRBV28 combines with J gene TRBJ2-7, with D perhaps matching TRBD2 (6 bases). The length of the CDR3 is 10 residues. Germline-derived CDR1 and CDR2 are MDHEN and SYDVKM. V lost 6 bases, J lost 11 bases, and 11 bases lay in between. CDR3 region: CASSGTLKYF. In DNA form, the CDR3 reads TGTGCCAGCAGCGGGACTTTAAAGTACTTC.

Turning to this clonotype: This could be a read error, since a much larger clone is one nucleotide away. The rearrangement joins TRBV29-1 to TRBJ2-5, with TRBD1 matching over 9 bases. Germline-derived CDR1 and CDR2 are SQVTM and ANQGSEA. V dropped 8 bases and J dropped 4; count of bases not matched to a gene: 14. The CDR3 sequence is 15 residues long. DNA of the CDR3: TGCAGCCTTGTTCCCCACGGGACAGGGAGAGAGACCCAGTACTTC. It yields the protein CSLVPHGTGRETQYF.

Of note for this clonotype: No conserved phenylalanine or tryptophan is present at the end of the CDR3, so a read error is the likely explanation. No DNA is shown, since the ends of the CDR3 on it are uncertain; the CDR3 is the one TCRdb lists. The CDR3 sequence: CSVARGWGMNSETFS. V is TRBV29-1 and J is TRBJ1-1; TRBD1, the table's D call, was not compared with the DNA. The CDR3 numbers 15 amino acids, ends counted. The germline gives CDR1 SQVTM, CDR2 ANQGSEA.

This chain connects TRBV5-4 to TRBJ2-5; weak D call: TRBD2 (5 bases). Germline CDR1 is SGHNT and CDR2 is YYREEE (reference sequence). There are 13 residues in the CDR3. The germline V and J ends were trimmed by 4 bases and 11 bases, with 18 bases remaining between them. The chain's CDR3 is CASSPGWGETQYF. CDR3 DNA: TGTGCCAGCAGCCCGGGATGGGGAGAAACGCAGTACTTC.

As regards this clonotype: One end of the junction does not line up with germline, which may come from a read error. The CDR3 region has the DNA TGCTGCGTTGGAGGGTGGTGGGGTATGAACACTGAAGCTTTCTTT. It specifies CCVGGWWGMNTEAFF. The chain combines TRBV29-1 with TRBJ1-1, with unresolved D. This CDR3 contains 15 residues. The V gene's germline CDR1 is SQVTM and CDR2 ANQGSEA.

Concerning this clonotype: The CDR3 does not close with the conserved phenylalanine or tryptophan, likely indicating a read error. This rearrangement joins TRBV5-4 to TRBJ2-7; the match to TRBD2 covers 7 bases. CDR3 length equals 14 residues. In germline, CDR1 is SGHNT, CDR2 YYREEE (reference sequence). CDR3: CASSLRDYPYKQYL. The CDR3 coding sequence is TGTGCCAGTAGCTTGCGGGACTATCCCTACAAGCAGTACCTC.

This chain connects TRBV6-1 to TRBJ1-3; D call uncertain. Trimming shortened V by 3 bases and J by 4 bases, and 7 bases separated the two germline ends. The length of the CDR3 is 13 residues. Germline V gene sequence: CDR1 MNHNS, CDR2 SASEGT. The CDR3 loop is CASSEDRGNTIYF. CDR3 coding DNA: TGTGCCAGCAGTGAGGATAGGGGAAACACCATATATTTT.

Regarding this clonotype: One junction end disagrees with the germline gene, perhaps due to a read error. The chain recombines TRBV30 with TRBJ2-1, with D possibly matching TRBD2 (5 bases). The CDR3 length is 16 residues. Germline V lookup: CDR1 GTSNPN, CDR2 SVGIG (reference sequence). CDR3 DNA: TGTACCTGGAGGCGGCCTGGGTCTGAGTCCTACAATGAGCAGTTCTTC. This codes for CTWRRPGSESYNEQFF.

The V call is TRBV11-2, the J call TRBJ2-5, with a tentative D call TRBD2 (5 bases). CDR3 length equals 18 residues. Trimming removed 5 bases at V and 9 bases at J, with 31 bases between. Germline values: CDR1 SGHAT, CDR2 FQNNGV. Here the CDR3 DNA reads TGTGCCAGCAGCCCTAGCTCAATCCAGGATACTGGGCGGAAGGCCCAGTACTTC. Its translation is CASSPSSIQDTGRKAQYF. The full variable domain, its missing parts supplied by reference TRBV11-2 and TRBJ2-5, is EAGVAQSPRYKIIEKRQSVAFWCNPISGHATLYWYQQILGQGPKLLIQFQNNGVVDDSQLPKDRFSAERLKGVDSTLKIQPAKLEDSAVYLCASSPSSIQDTGRKAQYFGPGTRLLVL.

CDR3 in amino acids: CASRLAAGPWRPQHF. In DNA form, the CDR3 reads TGTGCCAGTAGGCTAGCGGCAGGACCCTGGCGGCCCCAGCATTTT. The V call is TRBV19, the J call TRBJ1-5, with D unresolved. The germline V and J ends were trimmed by 6 bases and 9 bases, with 21 bases remaining between them. Germline-derived CDR1 and CDR2 are LNHDA and SQIVND (reference sequence). This CDR3 is built from 15 residues. Looking up the rest from reference TRBV19 and TRBJ1-5 gives the full variable domain: DGGITQSPKYLFRKEGQNVTLSCEQNLNHDAMYWYRQDPGQGLRLIYYSQIVNDFQKGDIAEGYSVSREKKESFPLTVTSAQKNPTAFYLCASRLAAGPWRPQHFGDGTRLSIL.

In this sample, this clonotype turned up a few times. An end of the junction does not agree with germline; a read error may underlie this. This sequence joins TRBV11-1 and TRBJ2-5, with a weak D call TRBD2 (6 bases). The germline gives CDR1 SGHAT, CDR2 FQDESV (reference sequence). The CDR3 runs 15 residues. The CDR3 loop reads CASSSPVLAGETQSF. DNA for the CDR3: TGTGCCAGTAGCTCCCCGGTACTAGCCGGGGAGACCCAGTCCTTC.

In regard to this clonotype: The CDR3 carries no conserved terminal phenylalanine or tryptophan, so it likely arises from a read error. CDR3 coding DNA: TGTGCCAGCAGCTTAGACGTCTCGAACAATAAGCAGTTCTTA. Amino acids: CASSLDVSNNKQFL. The gene calls are TRBV11-3 and TRBJ2-1, with D unclear. The CDR3 has 14 residues. The germline gives CDR1 SGHNT, CDR2 YENEEA.

The chain links TRBV11-1 to TRBJ2-7; D is tentatively TRBD1 or TRBD2 (5 bases each). Trimming cost V 3 bases and J 6 bases, with 12 bases left between them. Per the germline V gene, CDR1 is SGHAT and CDR2 is FQDESV (reference sequence). This CDR3 has 13 residues. This chain's CDR3 is CASSFSRGVEQYF. CDR3 DNA sequence: TGTGCCAGCAGCTTCTCGAGGGGTGTCGAGCAGTACTTC.

Regarding this clonotype: A read error may account for a junction end that differs from germline. The rearrangement joins TRBV5-8 to TRBJ2-2, with D perhaps matching TRBD1 or TRBD2 (5 bases each). The CDR3 extends over 15 amino acids. Germline assignment: CDR1 SGHTS and CDR2 YDEGEE. DNA of the CDR3: TGTGCCAGCAGCCAAGTTCTGGCAGGGCAAGGGGAGCTGTATTTT. Protein: CASSQVLAGQGELYF.

Regarding this clonotype: The junction and the germline gene differ at one end; a read error may be behind it. The chain recombines TRBV12-3 or TRBV12-4 with TRBJ2-3, with unresolved D. This CDR3 is 15 amino acids long. As DNA, the CDR3 is TGTGCCAGCACTGGGCAGGCATTAAACACAGAAACGCAGTATTTT. Translation gives CASTGQALNTETQYF.

Points on this clonotype: Mismatch with germline at one junction end may stem from a read error. This sequence joins TRBV5-1 and TRBJ2-1, with TRBD2 matching 9 bases. CDR3 length: 13 amino acids. Germline values: CDR1 SGHRS, CDR2 YFSETQ. CDR3 bases: TGCGCCAACAGCTCGACGGGACTAGCTGAGCAGTCCTTC. Its translation is CANSSTGLAEQSF.

For this clonotype: The junction shows a germline mismatch at one end, possibly a read error. The rearrangement joins TRBV7-8 to TRBJ1-5, with a tentative D call TRBD1 (5 bases). The CDR3 extends over 16 amino acids. CDR1 and CDR2 (germline): SGHVS, FQNEAQ. CDR3 sequence (DNA): TGTGCCAGCAGCTTAGTAGACAGAGCGATTAATCAGCTCCAGCAATTT. This codes for CASSLVDRAINQLQQF.

With respect to this clonotype: This may arise from a read error, as a much more abundant clone is one base away. V is TRBV28 and J is TRBJ2-6, with 8 bases aligning to TRBD2. After removal of 8 bases from V and 1 base from J, the junction contained 7 bases not matched to a gene. The CDR3 length is 16 residues. Germline V gene lookup returns CDR1 MDHEN and CDR2 SYDVKM. Written as DNA, the CDR3 is TGTGCCAGCTGTCCGCGACTAGCGTCTGGGGCCAACGTCCTGACTTTC. Translation: CASCPRLASGANVLTF.

Of note for this clonotype: The junction departs from the called germline gene at one end, perhaps through a read error. The V gene is TRBV4-2, the J gene TRBJ2-2, with a tentative D call TRBD1 (5 bases). Germline V gene lookup returns CDR1 LGHNA and CDR2 YNFKEQ. The CDR3 spans 15 residues. CDR3 DNA sequence: TGTACCAGCAGCCAAGATCTGGCAGGGCAAGGGGAACTGTCTTTT. Its protein is CTSSQDLAGQGELSF.

The chain uses TRBV12-3 or TRBV12-4 and TRBJ2-7; TRBD2 matches at 9 bases. Germline trimming cut 11 bases from V and 3 bases from J; bases unmatched to any gene: 8. The length of the CDR3 is 13 residues. The CDR3 reads CAGIPSGNYEQYF. The CDR3 nucleotides are TGTGCCGGCATTCCTAGCGGGAACTACGAGCAGTACTTC.